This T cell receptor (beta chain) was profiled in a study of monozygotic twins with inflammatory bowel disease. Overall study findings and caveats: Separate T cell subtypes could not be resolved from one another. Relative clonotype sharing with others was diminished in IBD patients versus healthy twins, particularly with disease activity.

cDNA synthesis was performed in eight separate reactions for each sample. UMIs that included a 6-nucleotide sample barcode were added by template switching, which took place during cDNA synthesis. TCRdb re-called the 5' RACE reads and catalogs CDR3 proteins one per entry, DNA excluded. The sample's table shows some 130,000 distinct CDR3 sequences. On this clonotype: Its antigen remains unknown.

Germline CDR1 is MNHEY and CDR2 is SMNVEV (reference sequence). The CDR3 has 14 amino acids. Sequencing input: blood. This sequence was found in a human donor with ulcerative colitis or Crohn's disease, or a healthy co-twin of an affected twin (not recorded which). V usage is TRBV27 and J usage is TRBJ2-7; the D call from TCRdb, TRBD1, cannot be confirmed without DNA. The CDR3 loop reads CASSLGDRLYEQYF.